This T cell receptor beta chain was identified during a study of T cell repertoires in aging, cancer and after chemotherapy. Background on the study: Six age groups, ranging from 30 or younger to 70 or older, included the donors.

The germline CDR1 and CDR2 sequences are MNHEY and SMNVEV (reference sequence). The CDR3 covers 14 residues. V was cut by 4 bases and J by 3 bases, with 12 bases left in between. Study-wide findings and caveats: Rebound thymic output was suggested by rising median generation probability during chemotherapy in each cancer cohort. No conclusions about immunological memory after chemotherapy can be drawn from the repertoire data.

In its sample, this clonotype is medium-sized. What it recognizes is unknown. TCR beta rearrangements were amplified from peripheral blood genomic DNA. Multiplex touch-down PCR with TRB-A/B primers amplified rearranged V-D-J TRB sequences. TCRdb reprocessed the multiplex PCR reads via MiXCR and lists one record per CDR3 protein. Here the sample spans roughly 3,100 distinct CDR3 sequences, 28% being singletons. The sequence derives from a human donor with a solid tumor. Input material: blood. This chain uses TRBV27 with TRBJ2-5; D tentatively fits TRBD1 or TRBD2 (5 bases each). CDR3 loop: CASSWVGEKETQYF. For the CDR3, the DNA is TGTGCCAGCAGTTGGGTGGGGGAGAAAGAGACCCAGTACTTC.